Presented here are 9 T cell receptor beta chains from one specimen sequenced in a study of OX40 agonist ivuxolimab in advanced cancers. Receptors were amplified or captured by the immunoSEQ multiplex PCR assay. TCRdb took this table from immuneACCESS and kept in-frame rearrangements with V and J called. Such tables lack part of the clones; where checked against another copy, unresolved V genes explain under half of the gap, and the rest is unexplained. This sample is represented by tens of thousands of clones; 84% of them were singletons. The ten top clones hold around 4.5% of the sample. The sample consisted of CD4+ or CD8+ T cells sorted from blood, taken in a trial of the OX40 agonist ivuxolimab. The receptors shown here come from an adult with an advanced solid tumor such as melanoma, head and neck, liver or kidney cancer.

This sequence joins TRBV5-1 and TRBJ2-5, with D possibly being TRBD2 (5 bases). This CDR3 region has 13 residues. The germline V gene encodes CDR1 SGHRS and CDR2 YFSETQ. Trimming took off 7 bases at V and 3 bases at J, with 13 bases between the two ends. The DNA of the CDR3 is TGCGCCAGCCGCCGGGGTGAGAAAGAGACCCAGTACTTC. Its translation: CASRRGEKETQYF. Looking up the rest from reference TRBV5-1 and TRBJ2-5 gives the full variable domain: KAGVTQTPRYLIKTRGQQVTLSCSPISGHRSVSWYQQTPGQGLQFLFEYFSETQRNKGNFPGRFSGRQFSNSRSEMNVSTLELGDSALYLCASRRGEKETQYFGPGTRLLVL.

CDR3 sequence: CASSVTSGVSDTQYF. The CDR3 DNA is TGTGCCAGCAGCGTCACTAGCGGGGTTTCAGATACGCAGTATTTT. The chain has TRBV9 and TRBJ2-3; 10 bases map to TRBD2. This CDR3 comprises 15 residues. V dropped 2 bases and J dropped 4; count of bases not matched to a gene: 4. Germline V gives CDR1 SGDLS, CDR2 YYNGEE. The whole variable domain, filled in from reference TRBV9 and TRBJ2-3, reads DSGVTQTPKHLITATGQRVTLRCSPRSGDLSVYWYQQSLDQGLQFLIQYYNGEERAKGNILERFSAQQFPDLHSELNLSSLELGDSALYFCASSVTSGVSDTQYFGPGTRLTVL.

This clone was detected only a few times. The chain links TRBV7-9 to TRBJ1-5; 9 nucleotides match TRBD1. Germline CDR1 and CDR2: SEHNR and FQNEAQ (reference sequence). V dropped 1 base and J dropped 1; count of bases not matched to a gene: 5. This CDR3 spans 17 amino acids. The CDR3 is CASSLGMGTGSNQPQHF. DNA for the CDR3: TGTGCCAGCAGCTTAGGGATGGGGACAGGGAGCAATCAGCCCCAGCATTTT.

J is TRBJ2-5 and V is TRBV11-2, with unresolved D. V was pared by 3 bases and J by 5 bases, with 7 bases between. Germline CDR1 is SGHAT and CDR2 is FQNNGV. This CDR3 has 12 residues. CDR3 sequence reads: CASSLSRETQYF. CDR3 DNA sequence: TGTGCCAGCAGCTTGAGTCGGGAGACCCAGTACTTC.

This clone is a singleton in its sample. Written as DNA, the CDR3 is TGTGCCAGCAGCTTGGCCAACAGAGCCAACTATGGCTACACCTTC. The encoded protein is CASSLANRANYGYTF. The chain combines TRBV5-8 with TRBJ1-2; no clear D gene. The CDR3 contains 15 residues. CDR1 SGHTS and CDR2 YDEGEE come from the germline V gene. V dropped 0 bases and J dropped 2 bases, with 11 bases sitting between them.

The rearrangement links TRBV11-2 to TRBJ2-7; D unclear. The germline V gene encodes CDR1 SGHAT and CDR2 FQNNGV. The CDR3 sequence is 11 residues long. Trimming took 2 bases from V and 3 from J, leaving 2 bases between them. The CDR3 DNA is TGTGCCAGCAGCTTACACTACGAGCAGTACTTC. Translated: CASSLHYEQYF.

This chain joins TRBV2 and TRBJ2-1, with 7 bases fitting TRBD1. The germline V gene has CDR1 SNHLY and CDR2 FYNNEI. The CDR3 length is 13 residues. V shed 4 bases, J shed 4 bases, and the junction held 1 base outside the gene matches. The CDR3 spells CASSGGQYNEQFF. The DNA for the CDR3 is TGTGCCAGCAGTGGGGGACAGTACAATGAGCAGTTCTTC.

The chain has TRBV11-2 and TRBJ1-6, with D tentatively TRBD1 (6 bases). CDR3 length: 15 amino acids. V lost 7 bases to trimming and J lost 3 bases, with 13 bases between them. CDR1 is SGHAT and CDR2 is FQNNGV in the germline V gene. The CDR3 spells CASTAGTLYNSPLHF. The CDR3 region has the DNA TGTGCCAGCACCGCGGGGACACTCTATAATTCACCCCTCCACTTT.

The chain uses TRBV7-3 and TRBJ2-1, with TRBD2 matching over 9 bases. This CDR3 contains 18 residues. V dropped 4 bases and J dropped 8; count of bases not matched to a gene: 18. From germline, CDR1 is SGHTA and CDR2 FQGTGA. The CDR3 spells CASSSNLPRSSGEDEQFF. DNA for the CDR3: TGTGCCAGCAGCTCAAACCTTCCCCGGTCTAGCGGGGAGGATGAGCAGTTCTTC.